This passage covers 26 T cell receptor beta chains from one sample sequenced in a study of T cells in Graves' hyperthyroidism and ophthalmopathy. Regions amplified from RNA transcripts were the TCR beta CDR3 regions. The HTBI primer set was used in a first-round RT-PCR of the TCR CDR3. TCRdb recomputed calls from the multiplex PCR reads with MiXCR, one row per CDR3 protein. The table records more than 500,000 distinct CDR3 sequences, under 60% of them present only once. Sample: peripheral blood or thyroid tissue (not recorded which). These TCRs come from an adult woman with Graves' disease, either hyperthyroidism or ophthalmopathy (not recorded which).

This clonotype was observed at least ten times. The V call is TRBV5-1, the J call TRBJ2-7; D is possibly TRBD1 (6 bases). Germline CDR1 and CDR2: SGHRS and YFSETQ. This CDR3 contains 15 residues. The V gene lost 1 base and the J gene lost 3 bases, with 14 bases spanning the gap. The chain's CDR3 is CASSLRVGALYEQYF. In DNA form, the CDR3 reads TGCGCCAGCAGCTTGCGTGTGGGGGCCCTCTACGAGCAGTACTTC.

The chain links TRBV7-3 to TRBJ2-5; 7 nucleotides agree with TRBD1. This CDR3 comprises 15 residues. J was trimmed by 2 bases and V by 0 bases; bases with no gene match: 3. CDR1 is SGHTA and CDR2 is FQGTGA in the germline V gene. The CDR3 nucleotides are TGTGCCAGCAGCTTAACGAGGGGGCTACAAGAGACCCAGTACTTC. This codes for CASSLTRGLQETQYF.

This chain uses TRBV2 with TRBJ2-3, with D perhaps matching TRBD2 (6 bases). Germline V gene data show CDR1 as SNHLY and CDR2 as FYNNEI. V shed 11 bases and J shed 2 bases, with 14 bases lying between them. The CDR3 contains 13 residues. CDR3 sequence: CADKGLPTDTQYF. The CDR3 DNA reads as TGTGCCGACAAGGGACTCCCCACAGATACGCAGTATTTT.

This clonotype was counted at least ten times. The chain couples TRBV4-1 to TRBJ1-4, with D perhaps TRBD1 (5 bases). CDR3 length equals 16 residues. Germline lookup yields CDR1 MGHRA and CDR2 YSYEKL. V gave up 3 bases and J gave up 0 bases, with 11 bases separating them. CDR3 sequence reads: CASSQDKGSTNEKLFF. The CDR3 region has the DNA TGCGCCAGCAGCCAGGACAAGGGATCAACTAATGAAAAACTGTTTTTT.

The chain's CDR3 is CATSSQGPGQETQYF. Here the CDR3 DNA reads TGTGCCACCAGCAGTCAGGGTCCCGGGCAAGAGACCCAGTACTTC. The rearrangement links TRBV15 to TRBJ2-5; D may be TRBD1 (5 bases). This CDR3 is 15 amino acids long. V lost 3 bases and J 2 bases, leaving 13 bases between the germline ends. Germline CDR1 LNHNV, CDR2 YYDKDF (reference sequence).

V gene TRBV20-1 combines with J gene TRBJ2-2; 12 bases match TRBD1. The V segment lost 3 bases and the J segment 11 bases; nucleotides outside the gene matches: 4. Germline CDR1 is DFQATT and CDR2 is SNEGSKA (reference sequence). The length of the CDR3 is 13 residues. For the CDR3, the DNA is TGCAGTGCTAGGGGACAGGGGGCCAACGAGCTGTTTTTT. This translates into CSARGQGANELFF.

This clonotype appeared a few times. The chain employs TRBV4-1 and TRBJ2-7; D gene uncertain. The length of the CDR3 is 19 residues. CDR1 and CDR2 (germline): MGHRA, YSYEKL. The ends were cut back, 0 bases at V and 1 base at J, with 22 bases in the middle. The CDR3 here is CASSQDPRRRPPESYEQYF. As DNA, the CDR3 is TGCGCCAGCAGCCAAGACCCCCGCCGAAGGCCTCCGGAATCCTACGAGCAGTACTTC.

CDR3 protein: CASSLTSGETQYF. In DNA, the CDR3 is TGTGCCAGCAGCTTAACGTCCGGGGAGACCCAGTACTTC. The V gene is TRBV7-3, the J gene TRBJ2-5; D ambiguous. Germline CDR1 is SGHTA and CDR2 is FQGTGA. CDR3 length: 13 residues. Trimming removed 0 bases from V and 5 bases from J, with 7 bases in between.

In this sample, this clonotype turned up a few times. The chain joins TRBV7-8 to TRBJ2-7; perhaps TRBD2 as D (5 bases). V lost 0 bases to trimming and J lost 6 bases, with 12 bases between them. The CDR3 totals 14 residues. Germline-derived CDR1 and CDR2 are SGHVS and FQNEAQ. The CDR3 here is CASSLATVRGEQYF. DNA for the CDR3: TGTGCCAGCAGCTTAGCAACAGTTCGGGGCGAGCAGTACTTC. Full variable domain (rest looked up from reference TRBV7-8 and TRBJ2-7): GAGVSQSPRYKVAKRGQDVALRCDPISGHVSLFWYQQALGQGPEFLTYFQNEAQLDKSGLPSDRFFAERPEGSVSTLKIQRTQQEDSAVYLCASSLATVRGEQYFGPGTRLTVT.

This clonotype was recorded many times. This sequence joins TRBV15 and TRBJ1-1; TRBD1 matches at 7 bases. This CDR3 is built from 12 residues. CDR1 and CDR2 from the germline V gene are LNHNV and YYDKDF (reference sequence). Losses at the gene ends were 2 bases for V and 10 bases for J; bases not matched to a gene: 4. The CDR3 reads CATSRHGQVAFF. Written as DNA, the CDR3 is TGTGCCACCAGCAGACACGGACAGGTAGCTTTCTTT.

This chain joins TRBV11-1 and TRBJ2-1; TRBD2 is a possible D gene (6 bases). V was cut by 8 bases and J by 9 bases, with 20 bases left in between. Germline loops: CDR1 SGHAT, CDR2 FQDESV (reference sequence). The CDR3 extends over 14 amino acids. The DNA for the CDR3 is TGTGCCAGCCGGTCGGGGGACCAGGCCGCTGAGCAGTTCTTC. Translation: CASRSGDQAAEQFF.

Many counts were recorded for this clonotype. CDR3 in DNA: TGCGCCAGCAGCTTAGAGAGGATCAACACTGAAGCTTTCTTT. It is translated as CASSLERINTEAFF. This sequence joins TRBV5-1 and TRBJ1-1; D is unresolved. Germline loops: CDR1 SGHRS, CDR2 YFSETQ. The CDR3 has 14 residues. The V end was cut by 2 bases, the J end by 2 bases, with 10 bases between.

This clonotype was observed a few times. V gene TRBV7-2 combines with J gene TRBJ2-6; D is undetermined. The CDR3 extends over 16 amino acids. Germline CDR1 SGHTA, CDR2 FQGNSA. Trimming took off 4 bases at V and 0 bases at J, with 10 bases between the two ends. The CDR3 DNA follows: TGTGCCAGCAGCTATCACAGTTCCTCTGGGGCCAACGTCCTGACTTTC. Its protein is CASSYHSSSGANVLTF.

The chain uses TRBV29-1 and TRBJ1-5; possibly TRBD1 for D (5 bases). V was clipped by 5 bases and J by 1 base, with 9 bases between them. This CDR3 is built from 13 residues. Germline CDR1 is SQVTM and CDR2 is ANQGSEA. CDR3 DNA: TGCAGCGTTTCCACAGGAAGCAATCAGCCCCAGCATTTT. Amino acid sequence: CSVSTGSNQPQHF.

In this sample, this clonotype turned up many times. This chain connects TRBV20-1 to TRBJ2-2; D remains unclear. Per the germline V gene, CDR1 is DFQATT and CDR2 is SNEGSKA (reference sequence). The CDR3 spans 14 residues. The V gene lost 6 bases and the J gene lost 5 bases, with 16 bases spanning the gap. The CDR3 region has the DNA TGCAGTGCGCCGGGCCGAATCCGTACCGGGGAGCTGTTTTTT. Translation gives CSAPGRIRTGELFF.

Many counts were recorded for this clonotype. The V gene is TRBV7-9, the J gene TRBJ2-3; D gene uncertain. Trimming removed 5 bases from V and 2 bases from J, with 11 bases in between. The CDR3 sequence is 14 residues long. CDR1 is SEHNR and CDR2 is FQNEAQ in the germline V gene (reference sequence). The CDR3 sequence: CASSAALDTDTQYF. The CDR3, as DNA: TGTGCCAGCAGCGCGGCGCTCGACACAGATACGCAGTATTTT. The full variable domain, its missing parts supplied by reference TRBV7-9 and TRBJ2-3, is DTGVSQNPRHKITKRGQNVTFRCDPISEHNRLYWYRQTLGQGPEFLTYFQNEAQLEKSRLLSDRFSAERPKGSFSTLEIQRTEQGDSAMYLCASSAALDTDTQYFGPGTRLTVL.

The chain recombines TRBV7-3 with TRBJ1-4, with D possibly being TRBD1 (6 bases). Trimming removed 5 bases at V and 6 bases at J, with 13 bases between. This CDR3 region has 14 residues. Germline V gene data show CDR1 as SGHTA and CDR2 as FQGTGA. This CDR3 reads CASSTEQGDEKLFF. For the CDR3, the DNA is TGTGCCAGCAGCACCGAACAGGGAGATGAAAAACTGTTTTTT.

The rearrangement joins TRBV7-9 to TRBJ1-3, with 10 bases fitting TRBD1. V was pared by 6 bases and J by 7 bases, with 12 bases of the junction left unmatched. The CDR3 is 16 amino acids. Germline V CDR1 and CDR2: SEHNR, FQNEAQ (reference sequence). The CDR3 spells CASSFRGTGEFNTIYF. The CDR3 region has the DNA TGTGCCAGCAGTTTTAGAGGGACAGGGGAATTCAACACCATATATTTT.

There are many counts of this clonotype. The V call is TRBV7-9, the J call TRBJ1-1, with TRBD1 matching over 10 bases. Germline assignment: CDR1 SEHNR and CDR2 FQNEAQ (reference sequence). The V gene end was trimmed by 4 bases and the J gene end by 1 base; junction bases not matched to a gene: 3. The CDR3 spans 15 residues. The DNA of the CDR3 is TGTGCCAGCAGCTCGGGACAGGGGAAGAACACTGAAGCTTTCTTT. Protein product: CASSSGQGKNTEAFF.

For this clonotype: Just one base apart from a much larger clone, this may be a read error. V is TRBV12-3 or TRBV12-4 and J is TRBJ1-4; D is uncertain. The CDR3 contains 14 residues. The germline V and J ends were trimmed by 6 bases and 7 bases, with 15 bases remaining between them. The DNA for the CDR3 is TGTGCCAGCAGCGAGCTTGATTCGGGTGAAAAACTGTTTTTT. Its translation is CASSELDSGEKLFF.

The rearrangement joins TRBV20-1 to TRBJ2-5; 9 bases agree with TRBD1. This CDR3 spans 15 amino acids. CDR1 DFQATT and CDR2 SNEGSKA come from the germline V gene (reference sequence). V gave up 0 bases and J gave up 1 base; unmatched junction bases: 3. This CDR3 reads CSAREDRGGQETQYF. The CDR3 nucleotides are TGCAGTGCTAGAGAGGACAGGGGAGGCCAAGAGACCCAGTACTTC.

As to this clonotype: Likely a read error: the CDR3 ends without its conserved phenylalanine or tryptophan. Because the CDR3's place on the DNA is in doubt, the DNA is left out and the CDR3 is given as listed by TCRdb. This chain joins TRBV7-6 and TRBJ1-3; the D call TRBD1 from the table was never checked on the DNA. From germline, CDR1 is SGHVS and CDR2 FNYEAQ. The CDR3 is 11 residues long, ends included. This CDR3 is CASSSPYRGRP.

This clonotype was observed many times. The V gene is TRBV20-1, the J gene TRBJ2-6; possibly TRBD2 for D (5 bases). Germline loops: CDR1 DFQATT, CDR2 SNEGSKA (reference sequence). The CDR3 covers 14 residues. V gave up 0 bases and J gave up 4 bases, with 7 bases separating them. The CDR3 nucleotides are TGCAGTGCTAGAGATGGGGAGGGGGCCAACGTCCTGACTTTC. This gives the protein CSARDGEGANVLTF.

This clonotype was observed a handful of times. The gene calls are TRBV20-1 and TRBJ2-6; D remains unclear. In germline, CDR1 is DFQATT, CDR2 SNEGSKA (reference sequence). V lost 5 bases and J lost 0, with 8 bases in between. This CDR3 is built from 14 residues. CDR3: CSAGRSSGANVLTF. The CDR3 DNA reads TGCAGTGCTGGACGGAGCTCTGGGGCCAACGTCCTGACTTTC.

This clonotype was observed many times. The rearrangement uses TRBV29-1 and TRBJ2-7, with 7 nucleotides matching TRBD1. The germline V gene has CDR1 SQVTM and CDR2 ANQGSEA. The J segment lost 2 bases and the V segment lost 6 bases, leaving 10 bases of the junction unmatched. This CDR3 has 14 amino acids. For the CDR3, the DNA is TGCAGCGTCCGCCGGGACAGCAGAACCTACGAGCAGTACTTC. It codes for CSVRRDSRTYEQYF.

The chain uses TRBV7-9 and TRBJ1-6, with D possibly being TRBD1 (6 bases). CDR3 size: 14 residues. V was clipped by 2 bases and J by 10 bases, with 12 bases between them. Per the germline V gene, CDR1 is SEHNR and CDR2 is FQNEAQ (reference sequence). The CDR3 sequence is CASSLMQGKSPLHF. The CDR3 DNA reads as TGTGCCAGCAGCTTAATGCAGGGGAAATCACCCCTCCACTTT.